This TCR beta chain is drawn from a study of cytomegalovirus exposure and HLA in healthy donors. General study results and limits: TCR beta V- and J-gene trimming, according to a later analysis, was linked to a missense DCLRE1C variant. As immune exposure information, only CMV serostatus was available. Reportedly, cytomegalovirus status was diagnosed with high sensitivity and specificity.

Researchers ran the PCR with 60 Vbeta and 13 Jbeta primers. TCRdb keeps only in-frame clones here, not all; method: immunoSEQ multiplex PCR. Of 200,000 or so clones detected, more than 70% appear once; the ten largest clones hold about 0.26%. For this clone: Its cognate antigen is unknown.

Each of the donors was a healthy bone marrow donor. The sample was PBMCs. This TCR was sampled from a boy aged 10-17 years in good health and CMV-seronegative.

CDR3 amino acids: CASRGLVSYEQYF. CDR3 bases: TGTGCCAGCAGAGGACTAGTCTCCTACGAGCAGTACTTC. The chain joins TRBV27 to TRBJ2-7; 7 bases map to TRBD2. From germline, CDR1 is MNHEY and CDR2 SMNVEV (reference sequence). The ends lost 6 bases at V and 0 bases at J; junction bases unmatched: 2. The CDR3 totals 13 residues.